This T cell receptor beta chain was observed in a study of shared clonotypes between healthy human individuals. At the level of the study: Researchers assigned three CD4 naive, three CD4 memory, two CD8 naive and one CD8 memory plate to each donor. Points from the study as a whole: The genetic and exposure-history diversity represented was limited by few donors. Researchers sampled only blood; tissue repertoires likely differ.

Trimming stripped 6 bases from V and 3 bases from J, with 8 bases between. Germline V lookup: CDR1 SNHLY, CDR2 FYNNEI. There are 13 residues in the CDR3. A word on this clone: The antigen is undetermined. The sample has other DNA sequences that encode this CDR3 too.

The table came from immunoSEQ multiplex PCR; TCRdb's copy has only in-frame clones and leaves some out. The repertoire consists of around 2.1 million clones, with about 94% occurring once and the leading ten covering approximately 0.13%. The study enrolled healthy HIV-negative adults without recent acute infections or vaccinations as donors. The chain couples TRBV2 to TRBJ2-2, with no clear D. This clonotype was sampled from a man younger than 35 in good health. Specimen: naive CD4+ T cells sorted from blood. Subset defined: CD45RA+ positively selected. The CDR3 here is CASRVSDTGELFF. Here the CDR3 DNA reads TGTGCCAGCAGGGTGTCGGACACCGGGGAGCTGTTTTTT.